Each of the 13 T cell receptor beta chains below was sequenced from the same sample in a study of cytomegalovirus exposure and HLA in healthy donors. Primers for the PCR totalled 60 Vbeta and 13 Jbeta. Generated by immunoSEQ multiplex PCR, the TCRdb table keeps only in-frame clones and is missing some. The sample holds more than 65,000 clones, 60% to 80% seen once. The sequencing sample was made of PBMCs. These receptors came from a woman between 45 and 60 years old in good health and CMV-seropositive.

In its sample, this clone was seen once. The V gene is TRBV5-4, the J gene TRBJ2-4, with D possibly matching TRBD2 (6 bases). This CDR3 contains 15 residues. V lost 0 bases to trimming and J lost 8 bases, with 15 bases between them. From germline, CDR1 is SGHNT and CDR2 YYREEE (reference sequence). The CDR3 region is CASSLESTRGDIQYF. The CDR3 bases are TGTGCCAGCAGCTTGGAGTCGACTAGGGGAGACATTCAGTACTTC.

Concerning this clone itself: Other nucleotide sequences in the sample specify the same CDR3. This chain connects TRBV5-1 to TRBJ1-1; D perhaps matches TRBD1 (6 bases). The CDR3 sequence is 14 residues long. Germline assignment: CDR1 SGHRS and CDR2 YFSETQ. Trimming stripped 5 bases from V and 4 bases from J, with 15 bases between. The CDR3 DNA sequence: TGCGCCAGCAGGCCTTTACAGGGAAGCACTGAAGCTTTCTTT. Translating it yields CASRPLQGSTEAFF.

This clone appeared a single time. The chain is built from TRBV30 and TRBJ2-2; D is perhaps TRBD2 (6 bases). The CDR3 contains 12 residues. Deletions cut 5 bases from V and 4 bases from J, with 8 bases between. CDR1 and CDR2 from the germline V gene are GTSNPN and SVGIG (reference sequence). The CDR3 is CAWGGGTGELFF. CDR3 nucleotides: TGTGCCTGGGGGGGAGGCACCGGGGAGCTGTTTTTT.

This chain connects TRBV7-9 to TRBJ2-1, with 8 nucleotides matching TRBD1. Trimming at V came to 4 bases and at J to 6 bases, leaving 8 bases not matched to a gene. This CDR3 is built from 15 residues. Germline V gene sequence: CDR1 SEHNR, CDR2 FQNEAQ (reference sequence). The CDR3 sequence: CASSSTGQGSNEQFF. DNA for the CDR3: TGTGCCAGCAGCTCAACCGGACAGGGTAGCAATGAGCAGTTCTTC.

This clone was counted only a few times. V gene TRBV2 combines with J gene TRBJ2-1, with D perhaps matching TRBD1 (5 bases). The CDR3 contains 13 residues. Germline values: CDR1 SNHLY, CDR2 FYNNEI. The V end lost 7 bases, the J end lost 4 bases, and 11 bases lay between the germline ends. CDR3 in DNA: TGTGCCAGCAAGGGGTTTGAGTACAATGAGCAGTTCTTC. Residues: CASKGFEYNEQFF.

V usage is TRBV6-5 and J usage is TRBJ1-5; 8 nucleotides align to TRBD1. V dropped 5 bases and J dropped 8; count of bases not matched to a gene: 8. There are 14 residues in the CDR3. Germline loops: CDR1 MNHEY, CDR2 SVGAGI. CDR3 amino acids: CASSADRGLEPQHF. DNA for the CDR3: TGTGCCAGCAGTGCCGACAGGGGTTTAGAGCCCCAGCATTTT.

The rearrangement joins TRBV7-2 to TRBJ1-5; 9 bases align to TRBD1. The CDR3 runs 14 residues. Germline CDR1 SGHTA, CDR2 FQGNSA. V trimming: 8 bases; J trimming: 4 bases; junction bases outside the gene matches: 6. CDR3 protein: CASQSGTGNQPQHF. Here the CDR3 DNA reads TGTGCCAGCCAATCGGGGACAGGGAATCAGCCCCAGCATTTT. The full variable domain, in which reference TRBV7-2 and TRBJ1-5 provide the parts outside the CDR3, is GAGVSQSPSNKVTEKGKDVELRCDPISGHTALYWYRQSLGQGLEFLIYFQGNSAPDKSGLPSDRFSAERTGGSVSTLTIQRTQQEDSAVYLCASQSGTGNQPQHFGDGTRLSIL.

CDR3 in amino acids: CASSQWTGGSYEQYF. The DNA of the CDR3 is TGTGCCAGCAGCCAATGGACAGGGGGGTCCTACGAGCAGTACTTC. The J gene is TRBJ2-7, the V gene TRBV14; TRBD1 matches at 10 bases. CDR1 and CDR2 from the germline V gene are SGHDN and FVKESK. The CDR3 is made up of 15 amino acids. V gave up 2 bases and J gave up 1 base; unmatched junction bases: 2.

V is TRBV10-3 and J is TRBJ2-2; D is unresolved. The germline V gene has CDR1 ENHRY and CDR2 SYGVKD. The CDR3 contains 12 residues. V lost 9 bases and J lost 1, with 6 bases in between. CDR3: CAIAGNTGELFF. In nucleotides, the CDR3 is TGTGCCATAGCAGGGAACACCGGGGAGCTGTTTTTT.

V and J are TRBV18 and TRBJ2-4; 7 bases map to TRBD1. This CDR3 is 15 amino acids long. Germline assignment: CDR1 KGHSH and CDR2 LQKENI. The junction had 10 bases not matched to a gene; V was cut back by 5 bases and J by 6 bases. In DNA form, the CDR3 reads TGTGCCAGCTCATGGGGACAGACCCTGGGAAACATTCAGTACTTC. Its protein is CASSWGQTLGNIQYF.

This chain uses TRBV10-3 with TRBJ2-1; 7 nucleotides agree with TRBD1. V was pared by 2 bases and J by 6 bases, with 4 bases of the junction left unmatched. The CDR3 sequence is 14 residues long. From germline, CDR1 is ENHRY and CDR2 SYGVKD. In DNA form, the CDR3 reads TGTGCCATCAGTGAGAAGACAGGGACCAATGAGCAGTTCTTC. This translates into CAISEKTGTNEQFF.

A note on this clone: This likely stems from a read error, as it lies one base from a far larger clone. The CDR3: CASSPGTSASSYEQYF. The DNA for the CDR3 is TGTGCCAGCAGCCCCGGGACTAGCGCGAGCTCCTACGAGCAGTACTTC. The rearrangement joins TRBV2 to TRBJ2-7, with 10 bases identical to TRBD2. CDR3 length: 16 residues. Germline V gives CDR1 SNHLY, CDR2 FYNNEI. J was trimmed by 0 bases and V by 6 bases; bases with no gene match: 8.

The chain links TRBV18 to TRBJ1-1; no clear D gene. There are 13 residues in the CDR3. CDR1 is KGHSH and CDR2 is LQKENI in the germline V gene. The V gene lost 3 bases and the J gene lost 2 bases, with 7 bases spanning the gap. In nucleotides, the CDR3 is TGTGCCAGCTCACCGGTTCTAAACACTGAAGCTTTCTTT. This translates into CASSPVLNTEAFF.